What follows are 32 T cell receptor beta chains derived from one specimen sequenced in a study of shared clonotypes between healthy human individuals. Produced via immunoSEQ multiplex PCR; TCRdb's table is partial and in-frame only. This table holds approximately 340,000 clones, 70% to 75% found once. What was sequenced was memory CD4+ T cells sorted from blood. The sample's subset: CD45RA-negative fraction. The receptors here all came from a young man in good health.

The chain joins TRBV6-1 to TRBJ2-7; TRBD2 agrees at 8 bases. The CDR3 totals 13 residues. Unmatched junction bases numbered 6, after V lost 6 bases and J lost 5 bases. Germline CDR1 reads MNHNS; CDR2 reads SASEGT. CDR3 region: CASSAGLDDEQYF. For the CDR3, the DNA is TGTGCCAGCAGCGCGGGACTAGATGACGAGCAGTACTTC.

DNA of the CDR3: TGTGCCAGCAGCCAAGAGAGGTTGACAGGGGGCAGCGAGCAGTACTTC. Protein sequence: CASSQERLTGGSEQYF. The genes are TRBV11-2 and TRBJ2-7; 10 positions agree with TRBD1. From germline, CDR1 is SGHAT and CDR2 FQNNGV. The V and J ends lost 5 bases and 6 bases, in that order; junction bases with no gene match: 13. The CDR3 consists of 16 residues. Combining the CDR3 with reference TRBV11-2 and TRBJ2-7 gives the whole variable domain EAGVAQSPRYKIIEKRQSVAFWCNPISGHATLYWYQQILGQGPKLLIQFQNNGVVDDSQLPKDRFSAERLKGVDSTLKIQPAKLEDSAVYLCASSQERLTGGSEQYFGPGTRLTVT.

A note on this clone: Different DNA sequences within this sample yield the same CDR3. CDR3 in amino acids: CASSLGVQETQYF. CDR3 coding DNA: TGTGCCAGCAGCTTAGGGGTCCAAGAGACCCAGTACTTC. The V and J genes are TRBV11-2 and TRBJ2-5; the D is unclear. This CDR3 is built from 13 residues. Germline CDR1 is SGHAT and CDR2 is FQNNGV. Trimming took off 1 base at V and 1 base at J, with 4 bases between the two ends.

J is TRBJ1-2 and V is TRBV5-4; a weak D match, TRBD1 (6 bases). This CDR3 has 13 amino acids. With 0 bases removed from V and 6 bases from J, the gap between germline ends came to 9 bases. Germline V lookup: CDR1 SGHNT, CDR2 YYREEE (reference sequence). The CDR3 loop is CASSLERGDGYTF. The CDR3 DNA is TGTGCCAGCAGCTTGGAAAGGGGGGATGGCTACACCTTC.

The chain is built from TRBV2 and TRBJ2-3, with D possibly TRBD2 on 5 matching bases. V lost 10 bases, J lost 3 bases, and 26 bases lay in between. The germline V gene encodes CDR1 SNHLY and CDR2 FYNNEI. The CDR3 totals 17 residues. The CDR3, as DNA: TGTGCCATCCCACCCAAAGGCCGGGAATCGCTTACAGATACGCAGTATTTT. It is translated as CAIPPKGRESLTDTQYF.

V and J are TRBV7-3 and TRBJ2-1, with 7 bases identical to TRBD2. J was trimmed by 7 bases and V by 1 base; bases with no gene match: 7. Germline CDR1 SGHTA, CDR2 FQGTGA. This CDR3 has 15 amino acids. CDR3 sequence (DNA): TGTGCCAGCAGCTTAAGGGCGGGAGCAGATAATGAGCAGTTCTTC. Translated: CASSLRAGADNEQFF.

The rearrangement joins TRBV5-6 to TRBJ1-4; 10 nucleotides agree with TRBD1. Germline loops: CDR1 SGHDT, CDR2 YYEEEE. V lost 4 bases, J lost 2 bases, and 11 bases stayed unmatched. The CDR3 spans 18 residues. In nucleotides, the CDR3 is TGTGCCAGCAGCCGACTTGGGACAGGGGAATCGACTAATGAAAAACTGTTTTTT. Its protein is CASSRLGTGESTNEKLFF.

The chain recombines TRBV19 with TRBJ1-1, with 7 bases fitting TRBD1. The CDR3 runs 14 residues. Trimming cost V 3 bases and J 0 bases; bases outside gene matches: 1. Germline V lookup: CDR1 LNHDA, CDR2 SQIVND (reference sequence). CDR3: CASSIRGMNTEAFF. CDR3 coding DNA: TGTGCCAGTAGTATCAGGGGGATGAACACTGAAGCTTTCTTT.

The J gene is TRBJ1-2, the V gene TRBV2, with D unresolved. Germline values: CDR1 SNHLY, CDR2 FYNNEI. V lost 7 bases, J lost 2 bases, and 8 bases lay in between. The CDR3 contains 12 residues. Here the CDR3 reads CASMGGNYGYTF. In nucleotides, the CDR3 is TGTGCCAGCATGGGCGGAAACTATGGCTACACCTTC.

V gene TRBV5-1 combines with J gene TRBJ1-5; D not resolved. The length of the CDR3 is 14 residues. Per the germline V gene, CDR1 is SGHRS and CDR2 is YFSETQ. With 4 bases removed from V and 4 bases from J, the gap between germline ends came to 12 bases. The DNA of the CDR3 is TGCGCCAGCAGCCAGGACGGCTTAAATCAGCCCCAGCATTTT. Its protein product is CASSQDGLNQPQHF.

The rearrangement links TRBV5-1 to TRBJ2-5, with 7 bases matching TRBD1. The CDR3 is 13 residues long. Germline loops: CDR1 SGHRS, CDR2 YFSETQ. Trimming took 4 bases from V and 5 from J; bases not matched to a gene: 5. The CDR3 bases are TGCGCCAGCAGCCCGACAGGGTCGGAGACCCAGTACTTC. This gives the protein CASSPTGSETQYF.

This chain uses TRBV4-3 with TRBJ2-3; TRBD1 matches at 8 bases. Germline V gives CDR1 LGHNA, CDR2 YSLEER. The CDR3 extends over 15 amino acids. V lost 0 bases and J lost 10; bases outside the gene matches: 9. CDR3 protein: CASSQEGTGSVAQYF. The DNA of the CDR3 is TGCGCCAGCAGCCAAGAGGGGACAGGATCGGTCGCGCAGTATTTT.

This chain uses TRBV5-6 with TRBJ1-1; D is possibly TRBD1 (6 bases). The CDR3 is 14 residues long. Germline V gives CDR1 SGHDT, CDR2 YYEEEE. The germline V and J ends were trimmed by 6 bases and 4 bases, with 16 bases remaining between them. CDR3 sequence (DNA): TGTGCCAGCACCGATGATCAGGGGAGCACTGAAGCTTTCTTT. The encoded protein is CASTDDQGSTEAFF.

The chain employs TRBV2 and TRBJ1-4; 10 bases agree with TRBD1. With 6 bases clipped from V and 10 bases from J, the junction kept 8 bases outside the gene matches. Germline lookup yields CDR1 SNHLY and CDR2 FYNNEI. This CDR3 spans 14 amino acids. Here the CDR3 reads CASSAGTGVGKLFF. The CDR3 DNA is TGTGCCAGCAGCGCCGGGACAGGGGTAGGAAAACTGTTTTTT. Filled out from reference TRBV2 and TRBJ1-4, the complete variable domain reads EPEVTQTPSHQVTQMGQEVILRCVPISNHLYFYWYRQILGQKVEFLVSFYNNEISEKSEIFDDQFSVERPDGSNFTLKIRSTKLEDSAMYFCASSAGTGVGKLFFGSGTQLSVL.

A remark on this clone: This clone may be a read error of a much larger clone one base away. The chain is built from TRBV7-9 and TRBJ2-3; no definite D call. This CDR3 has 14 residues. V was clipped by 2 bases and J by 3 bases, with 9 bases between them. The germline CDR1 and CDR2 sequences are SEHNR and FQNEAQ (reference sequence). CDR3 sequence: CASSLSQPTDTQYF. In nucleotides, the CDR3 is TGTGCCAGCAGCTTATCTCAGCCGACAGATACGCAGTATTTT.

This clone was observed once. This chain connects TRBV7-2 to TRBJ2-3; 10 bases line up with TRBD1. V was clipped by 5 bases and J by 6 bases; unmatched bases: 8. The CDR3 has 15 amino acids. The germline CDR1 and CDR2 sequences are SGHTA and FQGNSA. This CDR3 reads CASSPGTGDVDTQYF. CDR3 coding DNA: TGTGCCAGCAGCCCCGGGACAGGGGACGTCGATACGCAGTATTTT.

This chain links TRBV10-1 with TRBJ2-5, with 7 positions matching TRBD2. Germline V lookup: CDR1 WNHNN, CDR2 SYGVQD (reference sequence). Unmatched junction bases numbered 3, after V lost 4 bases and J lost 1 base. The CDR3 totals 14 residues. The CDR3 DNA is TGCGCCAGCAGTGCCGGGGGGTCCCAAGAGACCCAGTACTTC. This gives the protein CASSAGGSQETQYF.

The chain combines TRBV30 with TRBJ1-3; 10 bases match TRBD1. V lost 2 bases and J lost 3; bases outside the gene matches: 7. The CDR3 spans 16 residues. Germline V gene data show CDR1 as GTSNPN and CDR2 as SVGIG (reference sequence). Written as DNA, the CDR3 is TGTGCCTGGAGTACCCGGACAGGGGGTTATGGAAACACCATATATTTT. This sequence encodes CAWSTRTGGYGNTIYF.

The CDR3 region is CASSRTSGSSYEQYF. In DNA form, the CDR3 reads TGTGCCAGCAGCAGGACTAGCGGGAGCTCCTACGAGCAGTACTTC. The genes are TRBV6-5 and TRBJ2-7, with 13 bases lining up with TRBD2. Germline V gene sequence: CDR1 MNHEY, CDR2 SVGAGI. With 6 bases clipped from V and 0 bases from J, the junction kept 2 bases outside the gene matches. The CDR3 runs to 15 residues.

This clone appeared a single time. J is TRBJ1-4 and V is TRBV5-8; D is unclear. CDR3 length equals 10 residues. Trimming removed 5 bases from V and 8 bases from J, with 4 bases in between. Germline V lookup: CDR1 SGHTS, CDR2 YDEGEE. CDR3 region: CASRREKLFF. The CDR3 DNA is TGTGCCAGCAGGCGGGAAAAACTGTTTTTT.

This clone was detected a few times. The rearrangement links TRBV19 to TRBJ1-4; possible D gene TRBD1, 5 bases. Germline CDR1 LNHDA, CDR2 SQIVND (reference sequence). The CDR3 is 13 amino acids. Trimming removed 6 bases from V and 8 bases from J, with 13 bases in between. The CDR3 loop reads CASRKARGEKLFF. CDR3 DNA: TGTGCCAGTAGGAAGGCGCGGGGCGAAAAACTGTTTTTT. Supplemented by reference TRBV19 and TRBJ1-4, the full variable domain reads DGGITQSPKYLFRKEGQNVTLSCEQNLNHDAMYWYRQDPGQGLRLIYYSQIVNDFQKGDIAEGYSVSREKKESFPLTVTSAQKNPTAFYLCASRKARGEKLFFGSGTQLSVL.

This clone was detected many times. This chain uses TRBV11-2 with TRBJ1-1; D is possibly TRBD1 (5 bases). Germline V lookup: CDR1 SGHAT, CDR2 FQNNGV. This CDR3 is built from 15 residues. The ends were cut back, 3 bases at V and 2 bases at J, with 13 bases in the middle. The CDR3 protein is CASSFPGLPNTEAFF. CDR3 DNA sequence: TGTGCCAGCAGCTTCCCGGGACTGCCAAACACTGAAGCTTTCTTT.

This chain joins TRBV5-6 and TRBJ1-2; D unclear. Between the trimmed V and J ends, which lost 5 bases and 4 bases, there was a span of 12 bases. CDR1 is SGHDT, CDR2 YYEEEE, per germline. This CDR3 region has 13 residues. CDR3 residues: CASSEGRLYGYTF. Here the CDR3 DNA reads TGTGCCAGCAGTGAGGGCAGACTCTATGGCTACACCTTC. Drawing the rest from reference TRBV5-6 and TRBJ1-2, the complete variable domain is DAGVTQSPTHLIKTRGQQVTLRCSPKSGHDTVSWYQQALGQGPQFIFQYYEEEERQRGNFPDRFSGHQFPNYSSELNVNALLLGDSALYLCASSEGRLYGYTFGSGTRLTVV.

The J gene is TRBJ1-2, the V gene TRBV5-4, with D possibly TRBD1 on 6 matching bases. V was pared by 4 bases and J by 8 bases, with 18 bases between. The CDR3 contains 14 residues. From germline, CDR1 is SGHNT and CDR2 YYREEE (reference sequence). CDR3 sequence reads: CASSPFPEGGGYTF. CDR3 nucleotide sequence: TGTGCCAGCAGCCCGTTCCCGGAGGGGGGCGGCTACACCTTC.

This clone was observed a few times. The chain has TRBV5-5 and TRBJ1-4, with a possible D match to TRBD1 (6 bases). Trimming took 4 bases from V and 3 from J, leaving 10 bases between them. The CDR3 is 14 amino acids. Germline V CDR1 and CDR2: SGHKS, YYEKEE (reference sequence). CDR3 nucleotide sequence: TGTGCCAGCAGCGGACAGAACTCTAATGAAAAACTGTTTTTT. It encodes CASSGQNSNEKLFF.

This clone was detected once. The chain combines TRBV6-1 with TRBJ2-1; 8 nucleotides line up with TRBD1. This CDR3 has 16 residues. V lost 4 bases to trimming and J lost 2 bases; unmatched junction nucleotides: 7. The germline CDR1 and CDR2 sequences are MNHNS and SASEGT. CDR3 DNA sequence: TGTGCCAGCAGTGTGGGGACAGGTTGGACCTACAATGAGCAGTTCTTC. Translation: CASSVGTGWTYNEQFF.

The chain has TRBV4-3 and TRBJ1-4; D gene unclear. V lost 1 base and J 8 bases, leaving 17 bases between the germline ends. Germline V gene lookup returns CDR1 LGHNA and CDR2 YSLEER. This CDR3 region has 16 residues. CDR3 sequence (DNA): TGCGCCAGCAGCCAAGCACTCCTCGGGGTGGGGGAAAAACTGTTTTTT. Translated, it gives CASSQALLGVGEKLFF.

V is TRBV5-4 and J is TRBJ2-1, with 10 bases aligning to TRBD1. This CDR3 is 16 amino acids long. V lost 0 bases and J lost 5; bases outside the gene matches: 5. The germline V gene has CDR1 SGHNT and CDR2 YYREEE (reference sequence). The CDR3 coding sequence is TGTGCCAGCAGCTTGGACCGGACAGGGGGTCACAATGAGCAGTTCTTC. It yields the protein CASSLDRTGGHNEQFF.

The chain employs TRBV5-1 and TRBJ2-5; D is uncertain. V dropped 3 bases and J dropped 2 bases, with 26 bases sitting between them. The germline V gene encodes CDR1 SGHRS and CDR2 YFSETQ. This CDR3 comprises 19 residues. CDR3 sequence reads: CASSSTWGITEQPQETQYF. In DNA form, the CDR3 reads TGCGCCAGCAGCTCGACTTGGGGTATCACGGAACAGCCTCAAGAGACCCAGTACTTC. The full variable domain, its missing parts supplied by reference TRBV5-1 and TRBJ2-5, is KAGVTQTPRYLIKTRGQQVTLSCSPISGHRSVSWYQQTPGQGLQFLFEYFSETQRNKGNFPGRFSGRQFSNSRSEMNVSTLELGDSALYLCASSSTWGITEQPQETQYFGPGTRLLVL.

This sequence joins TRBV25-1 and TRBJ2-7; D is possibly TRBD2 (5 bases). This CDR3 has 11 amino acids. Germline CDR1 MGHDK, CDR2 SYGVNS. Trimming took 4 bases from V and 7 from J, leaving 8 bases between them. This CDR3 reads CASSVTGEQYF. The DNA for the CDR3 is TGTGCCAGCAGTGTGACGGGGGAGCAGTACTTC.

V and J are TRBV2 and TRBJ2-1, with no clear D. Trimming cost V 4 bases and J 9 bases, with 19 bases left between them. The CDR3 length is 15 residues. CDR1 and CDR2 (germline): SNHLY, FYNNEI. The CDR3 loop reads CASSGGNRNLAEQFF. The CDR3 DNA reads TGTGCCAGCAGTGGTGGAAATCGTAACCTGGCTGAGCAGTTCTTC.

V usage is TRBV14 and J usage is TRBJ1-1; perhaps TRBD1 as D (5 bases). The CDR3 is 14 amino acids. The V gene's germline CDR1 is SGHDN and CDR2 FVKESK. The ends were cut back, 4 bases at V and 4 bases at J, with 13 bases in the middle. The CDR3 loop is CASSLMKGFTEAFF. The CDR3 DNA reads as TGTGCCAGCAGCCTAATGAAGGGGTTCACTGAAGCTTTCTTT.